Below, 7 T cell receptor beta chains from the same sample are listed, as sequenced in a study of blood T cell repertoires in COVID-19. The data were produced by immunoSEQ multiplex PCR, yet TCRdb's version contains in-frame clones alone and is incomplete. The sample has hundreds of thousands of clones, roughly 87% seen once. Sequenced material: peripheral blood. The receptors were gathered from a woman in her 30s with acute or convalescent COVID-19.

The chain recombines TRBV19 with TRBJ2-1, with 10 bases aligning to TRBD2. The CDR3 has 15 amino acids. The V gene's germline CDR1 is LNHDA and CDR2 SQIVND (reference sequence). V dropped 5 bases and J dropped 8; count of bases not matched to a gene: 9. The CDR3: CASSLAGASLDEQFF. CDR3 in DNA: TGTGCCAGTAGTCTAGCGGGAGCCTCTCTGGATGAGCAGTTCTTC.

The genes are TRBV5-1 and TRBJ2-2; 9 bases match TRBD2. Per germline, CDR1 SGHRS and CDR2 YFSETQ. Trimming at V came to 4 bases and at J to 7 bases, leaving 8 bases not matched to a gene. This CDR3 spans 15 amino acids. This CDR3 is CASSQTASGNGELFF. CDR3 DNA sequence: TGCGCCAGCAGCCAGACGGCTAGCGGGAACGGGGAGCTGTTTTTT. The variable domain in full, completed from reference TRBV5-1 and TRBJ2-2, reads KAGVTQTPRYLIKTRGQQVTLSCSPISGHRSVSWYQQTPGQGLQFLFEYFSETQRNKGNFPGRFSGRQFSNSRSEMNVSTLELGDSALYLCASSQTASGNGELFFGEGSRLTVL.

V and J are TRBV2 and TRBJ1-3, with D possibly TRBD1 on 5 matching bases. Trimming pared 1 base from V and 1 base from J, leaving 8 bases between. Germline V gene lookup returns CDR1 SNHLY and CDR2 FYNNEI. The length of the CDR3 is 15 residues. The CDR3 nucleotides are TGTGCCAGCAGTGAAGAAGGGGTTTCTGGAAACACCATATATTTT. Its protein product is CASSEEGVSGNTIYF. Full variable domain (outside the CDR3, taken from reference TRBV2 and TRBJ1-3): EPEVTQTPSHQVTQMGQEVILRCVPISNHLYFYWYRQILGQKVEFLVSFYNNEISEKSEIFDDQFSVERPDGSNFTLKIRSTKLEDSAMYFCASSEEGVSGNTIYFGEGSWLTVV.

The rearrangement uses TRBV4-1 and TRBJ2-7; the match to TRBD2 covers 8 bases. Germline CDR1 and CDR2: MGHRA and YSYEKL. V was pared by 3 bases and J by 4 bases, with 17 bases of the junction left unmatched. The CDR3 totals 18 residues. This CDR3 reads CASSHAKSGVAGPYEQYF. CDR3 bases: TGCGCCAGCAGCCATGCGAAATCCGGTGTAGCGGGGCCGTACGAGCAGTACTTC.

In its sample, this clone was seen a few times. The gene calls are TRBV27 and TRBJ2-2; possibly TRBD1 for D (6 bases). This CDR3 has 15 residues. Trimming removed 5 bases at V and 4 bases at J, with 14 bases between. Per the germline V gene, CDR1 is MNHEY and CDR2 is SMNVEV (reference sequence). This CDR3 is CASSNTGMSTGELFF. CDR3 coding DNA: TGTGCCAGCAGTAACACAGGGATGTCCACCGGGGAGCTGTTTTTT.

This chain links TRBV10-3 with TRBJ2-3, with TRBD2 identical over 10 bases. There are 15 residues in the CDR3. Germline V gene data show CDR1 as ENHRY and CDR2 as SYGVKD. The V segment lost 7 bases and the J segment 2 bases; nucleotides outside the gene matches: 6. The CDR3 loop is CAINPGTSDTDTQYF. CDR3 DNA: TGTGCCATCAACCCCGGGACTAGCGACACAGATACGCAGTATTTT.

A single count supports this clone. The gene calls are TRBV5-1 and TRBJ2-1; TRBD2 matches 13 bases. CDR1 is SGHRS, CDR2 YFSETQ, per germline. Trimming at V came to 1 base and at J to 4 bases, leaving 2 bases not matched to a gene. The CDR3 is 16 amino acids. CDR3 nucleotide sequence: TGCGCCAGCAGCTTGTTGGGACTAGCGGGGTACAATGAGCAGTTCTTC. This sequence encodes CASSLLGLAGYNEQFF.